This TCR beta chain was obtained from a study of blood T cell repertoires in COVID-19. Across the whole study: Acute and convalescent COVID-19 specimens originated in the United States, Italy and Spain.

Assay used: immunoSEQ multiplex PCR; TCRdb lists only in-frame clones, some missing. Found here are roughly 100,000 clones, approximately 77% of them singletons; the top ten hold around 9.4%. Comment on this clone: At one end the junction does not follow the germline gene, possibly because of a read error.

This clonotype was obtained from a woman of 80 years or more with acute or convalescent COVID-19. What was sequenced was peripheral blood.

The CDR3 is CSAPREAFQLF. CDR3 DNA sequence: TGCAGTGCCCCAAGAGAGGCCTTCCAGCTCTTC. The chain combines TRBV20-1 with TRBJ2-1; D uncertain. The CDR3 is 11 amino acids. Per the germline V gene, CDR1 is DFQATT and CDR2 is SNEGSKA (reference sequence).